This T cell receptor (beta chain) was captured in a study of blood T cell repertoires in COVID-19. Study context: Whether acute or convalescent, the COVID-19 samples came from the United States, Italy and Spain. T cells, B-cell-depleted T cells, or PBMCs provided the cDNA or gDNA that served as material.

Source study methods: Nucleated cell counts were estimated from reference gene primer amplification. Sequenced by immunoSEQ multiplex PCR; TCRdb stores in-frame clones only, minus some. V and J calls and clone size are given by that table; D and trimming were obtained from the DNA. This table holds about 41,000 clones, around 90% found once. The CDR3 covers 15 residues. With 1 base removed from V and 1 base from J, the gap between germline ends came to 11 bases. Germline lookup yields CDR1 LNHDA and CDR2 SQIVND (reference sequence). Sequencing used peripheral blood. This sequence originates from a man in his fifties or sixties with acute or convalescent COVID-19. This chain joins TRBV19 and TRBJ2-7; no definite D call. CDR3 sequence: CASSIGWARSYEQYF. The CDR3, as DNA: TGTGCCAGTAGTATAGGGTGGGCACGGTCCTACGAGCAGTACTTC. Full variable domain (remainder filled in from reference TRBV19 and TRBJ2-7): DGGITQSPKYLFRKEGQNVTLSCEQNLNHDAMYWYRQDPGQGLRLIYYSQIVNDFQKGDIAEGYSVSREKKESFPLTVTSAQKNPTAFYLCASSIGWARSYEQYFGPGTRLTVT.